This is a list of T cell receptor beta chains from one sample in a study of blood T cell repertoires in COVID-19. The data were produced by immunoSEQ multiplex PCR, yet TCRdb's version contains in-frame clones alone and is incomplete. The sample has some 240,000 clones; nearly 90% are singletons. The sample consisted of peripheral blood. The receptors shown here come from a woman aged 55-70 years with COVID-19, enrolled during active disease. Both conserved end residues are part of each CDR3. A D gene is named only where the DNA matches it firmly. Part of the rows lack a size; the others show once, few, many or a class for expanded clones.

>NA|TRBJ1-6|TRBV27|once
CASSSDSRSFSYNSPLHF
TGTGCCAGCAGTTCCGATTCTCGGAGTTTCTCCTATAATTCACCCCTCCACTTT
>NA|TRBJ1-4|TRBV6-6|NA
CASSPTAATNEKLFF
TGTGCCAGCAGTCCTACAGCTGCAACTAATGAAAAACTGTTTTTT
>NA|TRBJ2-5|TRBV6-1|NA
CASSEHGGQETQYF
TGTGCCAGCAGTGAGCACGGAGGGCAAGAGACCCAGTACTTC
>NA|TRBJ2-7|TRBV27|NA
CASSPSLTSIGYEQYF
TGTGCCAGCAGTCCGTCCCTAACTAGTATAGGCTACGAGCAGTACTTC
>TRBD1|TRBJ1-1|TRBV27|NA
CASHTLPTGVGTEAFF
TGTGCCAGTCACACCTTACCTACAGGGGTTGGAACTGAAGCTTTCTTT
>NA|TRBJ1-3|TRBV9|few
CASSVLEGRAGNTIYF
TGTGCCAGCAGCGTGCTGGAGGGGAGAGCTGGAAACACCATATATTTT
>TRBD2|TRBJ2-3|TRBV3-1/TRBV3-2|NA
CASSQAGGLSDTQYF
TGTGCCAGCAGCCAAGCGGGGGGGCTTTCGGATACGCAGTATTTT
>TRBD1|TRBJ1-2|TRBV10-3|NA
CAISSTGTGNYGYTF
TGTGCCATCAGTTCCACCGGGACAGGGAACTATGGCTACACCTTC
>NA|TRBJ1-2|TRBV7-2|NA
CANTKTGSTYGYTF
TGTGCCAACACAAAGACAGGCTCTACCTATGGCTACACCTTC
>NA|TRBJ1-2|TRBV7-2|NA
CASSLGPSPGEAGKGGYTF
TGTGCCAGCAGTCTAGGTCCCTCGCCCGGGGAGGCAGGGAAGGGTGGCTACACCTTC
>TRBD2|TRBJ2-5|TRBV19|NA
CASTQPPRTSGRETQYF
TGTGCCAGTACCCAACCCCCTCGGACTAGCGGAAGAGAGACCCAGTACTTC
>TRBD1|TRBJ1-1|TRBV2|NA
CASSRDSGSEAFF
TGTGCCAGCAGCCGGGACAGTGGGAGCGAAGCTTTCTTT
>NA|TRBJ1-5|TRBV4-3|NA
CASSQDLTGNQPQHF
TGCGCCAGCAGCCAAGATCTGACGGGGAATCAGCCCCAGCATTTT
>TRBD1|TRBJ1-2|TRBV19|NA
CASSWTGGADGYTF
TGTGCCAGTAGCTGGACAGGGGGCGCCGATGGCTACACCTTC
>NA|TRBJ1-1|TRBV11-3|NA
CASSLFSDTEAFF
TGTGCCAGCAGCTTATTCTCGGACACTGAAGCTTTCTTT